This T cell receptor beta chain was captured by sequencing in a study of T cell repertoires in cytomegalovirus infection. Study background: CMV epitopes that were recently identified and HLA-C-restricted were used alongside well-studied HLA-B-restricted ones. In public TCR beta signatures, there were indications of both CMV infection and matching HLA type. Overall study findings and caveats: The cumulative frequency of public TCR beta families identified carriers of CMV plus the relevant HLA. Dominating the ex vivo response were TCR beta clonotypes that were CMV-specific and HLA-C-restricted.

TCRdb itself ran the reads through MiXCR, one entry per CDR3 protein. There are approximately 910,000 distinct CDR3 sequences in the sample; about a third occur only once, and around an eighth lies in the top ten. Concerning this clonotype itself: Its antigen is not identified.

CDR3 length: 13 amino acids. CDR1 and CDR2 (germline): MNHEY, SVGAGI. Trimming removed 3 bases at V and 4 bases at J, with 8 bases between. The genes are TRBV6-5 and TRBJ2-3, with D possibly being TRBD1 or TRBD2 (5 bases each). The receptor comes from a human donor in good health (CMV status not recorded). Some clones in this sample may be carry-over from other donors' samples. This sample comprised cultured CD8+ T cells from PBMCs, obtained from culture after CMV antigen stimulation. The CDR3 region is CASSYEGSDTQYF. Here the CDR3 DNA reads TGTGCCAGCAGTTATGAGGGGTCAGATACGCAGTATTTT.